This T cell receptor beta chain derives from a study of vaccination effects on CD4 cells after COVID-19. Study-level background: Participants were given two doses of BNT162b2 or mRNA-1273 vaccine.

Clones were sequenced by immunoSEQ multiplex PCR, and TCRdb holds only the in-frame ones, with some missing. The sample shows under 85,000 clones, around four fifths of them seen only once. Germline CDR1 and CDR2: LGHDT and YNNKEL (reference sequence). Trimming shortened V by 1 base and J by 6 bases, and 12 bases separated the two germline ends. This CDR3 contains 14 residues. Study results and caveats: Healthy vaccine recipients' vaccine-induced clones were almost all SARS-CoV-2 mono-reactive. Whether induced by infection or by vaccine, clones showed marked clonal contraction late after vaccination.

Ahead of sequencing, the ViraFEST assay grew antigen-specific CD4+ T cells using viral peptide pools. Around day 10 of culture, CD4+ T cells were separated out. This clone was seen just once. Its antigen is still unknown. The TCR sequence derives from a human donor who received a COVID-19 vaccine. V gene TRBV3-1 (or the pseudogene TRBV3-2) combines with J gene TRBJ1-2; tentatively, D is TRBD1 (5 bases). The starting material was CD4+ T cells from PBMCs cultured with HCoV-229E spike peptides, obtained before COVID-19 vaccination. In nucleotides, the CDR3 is TGTGCCAGCAGCCAAGTCCCGGGGACGGATGGCTACACCTTC. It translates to CASSQVPGTDGYTF.